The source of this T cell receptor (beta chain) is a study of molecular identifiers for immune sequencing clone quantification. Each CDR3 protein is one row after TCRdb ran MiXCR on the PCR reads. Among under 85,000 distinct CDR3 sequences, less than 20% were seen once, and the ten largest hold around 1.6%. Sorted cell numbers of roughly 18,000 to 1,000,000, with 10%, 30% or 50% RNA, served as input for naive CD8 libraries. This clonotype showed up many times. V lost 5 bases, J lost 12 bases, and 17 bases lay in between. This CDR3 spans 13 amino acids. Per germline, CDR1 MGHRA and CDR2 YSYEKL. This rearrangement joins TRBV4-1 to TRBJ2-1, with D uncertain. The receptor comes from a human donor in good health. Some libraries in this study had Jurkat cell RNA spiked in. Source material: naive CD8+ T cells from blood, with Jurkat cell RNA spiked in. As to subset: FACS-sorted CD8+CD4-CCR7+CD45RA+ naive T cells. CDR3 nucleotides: TGCGCCAGCAGCTCCCCGATGGCGGTTGGGCAGTTCTTC. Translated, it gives CASSSPMAVGQFF.